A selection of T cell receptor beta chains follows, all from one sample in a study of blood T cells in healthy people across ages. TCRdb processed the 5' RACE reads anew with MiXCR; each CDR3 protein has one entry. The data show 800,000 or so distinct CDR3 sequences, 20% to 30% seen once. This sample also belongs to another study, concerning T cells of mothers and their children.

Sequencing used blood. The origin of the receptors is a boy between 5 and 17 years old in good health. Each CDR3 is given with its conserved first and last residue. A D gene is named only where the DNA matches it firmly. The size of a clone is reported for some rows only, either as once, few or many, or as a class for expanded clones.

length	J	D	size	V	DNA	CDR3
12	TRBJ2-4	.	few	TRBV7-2	TGTGCCAGCAGCTTAACATCCAACATTCAGTACTTC	CASSLTSNIQYF
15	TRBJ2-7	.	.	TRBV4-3	TGCGCCAGCAGCCAAGACGCCGGGGGCTGGTACGAGCAGTACTTC	CASSQDAGGWYEQYF
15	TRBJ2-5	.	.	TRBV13	TGTGCCAGCAGCATCGGAGGGGGCGCGGGAGAGACCCAGTACTTC	CASSIGGGAGETQYF
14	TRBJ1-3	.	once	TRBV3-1	TGTGCCAGCAGCCAAGAGACCTCTGGAAACACCATATATTTT	CASSQETSGNTIYF
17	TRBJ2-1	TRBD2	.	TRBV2	TGTGCCAGCAGGAAGACTAGCGGGGGGGCCTCCTACAATGAGCAGTTCTTC	CASRKTSGGASYNEQFF
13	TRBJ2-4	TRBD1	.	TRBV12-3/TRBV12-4	TGTGCCAGCAGTACAGGGGGGAAAAACATTCAGTACTTC	CASSTGGKNIQYF
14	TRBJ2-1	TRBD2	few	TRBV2	TGTGCCAGCATTGGAGCGGGGGGCTACAATGAGCAGTTCTTC	CASIGAGGYNEQFF
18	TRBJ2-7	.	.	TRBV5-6	TGTGCCAGCAGCTACCCCAGGCTTGACGAGGGATTTGGACACGAGCAGTACTTC	CASSYPRLDEGFGHEQYF
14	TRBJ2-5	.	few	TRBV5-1	TGCGCCAGCAGCCCCCTTGCGGGAATGGAGACCCAGTACTTC	CASSPLAGMETQYF
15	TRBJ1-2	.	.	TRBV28	TGTGCCAGCAACCAAAACCGGGGGCGGACCTATGGCTACACCTTC	CASNQNRGRTYGYTF
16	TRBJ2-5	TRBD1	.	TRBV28	TGTGCCAGCAGTTCCTCCCGGGACAGGGGGCGGGAGACCCAGTACTTC	CASSSSRDRGRETQYF
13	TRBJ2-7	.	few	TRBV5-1	TGCGCCAGCAGCTTCCCCCCCGTGCCCGAGCAGTACTTC	CASSFPPVPEQYF
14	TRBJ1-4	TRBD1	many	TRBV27	TGTGCCAGCAGTTGGGACAGAGCTAATGAAAAACTGTTTTTT	CASSWDRANEKLFF
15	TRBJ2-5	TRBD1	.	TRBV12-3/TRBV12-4	TGTGCCAGCAGCCTGGGACAGAAGATACAAGAGACCCAGTACTTC	CASSLGQKIQETQYF
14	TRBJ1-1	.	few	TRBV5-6	TGTGCCAGCAGTCGAGGACAGAGAGGCACTGAAGCTTTCTTT	CASSRGQRGTEAFF